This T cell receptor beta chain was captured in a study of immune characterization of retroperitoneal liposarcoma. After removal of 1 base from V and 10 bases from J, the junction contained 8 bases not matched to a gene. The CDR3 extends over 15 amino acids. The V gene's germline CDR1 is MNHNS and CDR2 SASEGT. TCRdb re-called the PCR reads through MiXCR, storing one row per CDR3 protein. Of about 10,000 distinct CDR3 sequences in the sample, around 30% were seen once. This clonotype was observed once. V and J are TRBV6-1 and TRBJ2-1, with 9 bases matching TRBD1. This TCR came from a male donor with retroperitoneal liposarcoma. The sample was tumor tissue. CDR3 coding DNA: TGTGCCAGCAGTGAAGGGGACAGGGCTACCTACGAGCAGTTCTTC. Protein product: CASSEGDRATYEQFF.